The rows below give T cell receptor beta chains drawn from one sample of a study of blood T cell repertoires in COVID-19. Sequencing used immunoSEQ multiplex PCR; TCRdb keeps in-frame clones, though not all of them. The sample lists more than 150,000 clones, roughly 90% seen once, with around 20% in the top ten. Sequencing was carried out using peripheral blood. The receptors originated from a man between 65 and 85 years old with active or convalescent COVID-19. Each CDR3 is given with its conserved first and last residue. D genes are given only for firm matches. A row's size may be missing; if present it is once, few, many or a size class.

j_call d_call v_call clone_size cdr3_aa cdr3_nt
TRBJ1-6 - TRBV10-3 - CANGSGDSPLHF TGTGCCAACGGGAGTGGGGATTCACCCCTCCACTTT
TRBJ2-1 TRBD1 TRBV7-8 - CASSQGQGLGEQFF TGTGCCAGCAGCCAGGGACAGGGGTTGGGTGAGCAGTTCTTC
TRBJ2-1 - TRBV18 - CASSPPFRSSYNEQFF TGTGCCAGCTCACCACCGTTCAGAAGCTCCTACAATGAGCAGTTCTTC
TRBJ2-3 - TRBV6-5 - CASNPSGTDTQYF TGTGCCAGCAACCCCAGCGGCACAGATACGCAGTATTTT
TRBJ1-5 - TRBV28 - CASSFFPRQASNQPQHF TGTGCCAGCAGTTTCTTCCCCCGGCAGGCTAGCAATCAGCCCCAGCATTTT
TRBJ1-2 TRBD1 TRBV28 few CASRTGGGGYTF TGTGCCAGCCGGACAGGGGGCGGCGGCTACACCTTC
TRBJ1-5 TRBD1 TRBV28 - CASSSGQGDQPQHF TGTGCCAGCAGTTCGGGACAGGGGGATCAGCCCCAGCATTTT
TRBJ2-2 TRBD2 TRBV5-1 - CASSLRGSGGELFF TGCGCCAGCAGCTTACGCGGGAGTGGCGGGGAGCTGTTTTTT
TRBJ1-1 - TRBV11-1 - CASSLAGTRAFF TGTGCCAGCAGCTTAGCAGGGACAAGAGCTTTCTTT
TRBJ2-1 - TRBV24-1 - CATSETGTRAEYEQFF TGTGCCACCAGTGAGACCGGGACAAGAGCCGAATATGAGCAGTTCTTC
TRBJ1-6 TRBD1 TRBV5-1 - CASSPGQAIESPLHF TGCGCCAGCAGCCCGGGACAGGCCATAGAATCACCCCTCCACTTT
TRBJ2-7 TRBD2 TRBV18 once CASSPEGGSTYEQYF TGTGCCAGCTCACCGGAAGGCGGGAGTACATACGAGCAGTACTTC
TRBJ1-6 TRBD1 TRBV6-5 - CASRGAGGRNSPLHF TGTGCCAGCAGAGGGGCAGGGGGCAGAAATTCACCCCTCCACTTT
TRBJ2-7 - TRBV7-6 - CASSKQGGLVYEQYF TGTGCCAGCAGCAAACAGGGGGGGTTGGTCTACGAGCAGTACTTC
TRBJ2-1 TRBD2 TRBV5-8 - CASSLRLAGGSYNEQFF TGTGCCAGCAGCTTACGGTTAGCGGGGGGTTCCTACAATGAGCAGTTCTTC
TRBJ1-1 TRBD1 TRBV9 - CASSVVKGANTEAFF TGTGCCAGCAGCGTAGTGAAGGGGGCGAACACTGAAGCTTTCTTT
TRBJ2-1 TRBD2 TRBV11-2 - CASSLTSGGYNEQFF TGTGCCAGCAGCTTAACGAGCGGGGGTTACAATGAGCAGTTCTTC
TRBJ1-1 - TRBV6-2/TRBV6-3 - CASSYLGPGIEAFF TGTGCCAGCAGTTACTTGGGCCCCGGTATTGAAGCTTTCTTT
TRBJ2-1 - TRBV2 - CASSDGPNEQFF TGTGCCAGCAGTGATGGGCCTAATGAGCAGTTCTTC
TRBJ1-6 - TRBV28 few CASSWAGAWTLHF TGTGCCAGCAGCTGGGCTGGGGCTTGGACCCTCCACTTT
TRBJ1-2 - TRBV18 once CASSPGRENYGYTF TGTGCCAGCTCACCAGGGCGGGAAAACTATGGCTACACCTTC
TRBJ1-5 - TRBV7-2 few CASSSQGYSNQPQHF TGTGCCAGCAGCTCCCAGGGATATAGCAATCAGCCCCAGCATTTT
TRBJ1-5 TRBD1 TRBV19 - CASSSGGGGISNQPQHF TGTGCCAGTAGTTCAGGGGGAGGAGGAATTAGCAATCAGCCCCAGCATTTT
TRBJ1-1 - TRBV19 - CASSISRRSTEAFF TGTGCCAGTAGTATTAGCCGGAGGAGCACTGAAGCTTTCTTT
TRBJ2-7 - TRBV7-2 once CASSLVLYEQYF TGTGCCAGCAGCTTAGTCTTATACGAGCAGTACTTC
TRBJ2-5 - TRBV5-1 - CASSPGEETQYF TGCGCCAGCAGCCCGGGAGAAGAGACCCAGTACTTC
TRBJ2-1 - TRBV5-1 - CASSPRTVRRGTYNEQFF TGCGCCAGCAGCCCCCGGACAGTTAGGCGGGGGACCTACAATGAGCAGTTCTTC
TRBJ1-5 - TRBV15 once CATSRDLAGLSNQPQHF TGTGCCACCAGCAGAGATCTGGCGGGGTTGAGCAATCAGCCCCAGCATTTT